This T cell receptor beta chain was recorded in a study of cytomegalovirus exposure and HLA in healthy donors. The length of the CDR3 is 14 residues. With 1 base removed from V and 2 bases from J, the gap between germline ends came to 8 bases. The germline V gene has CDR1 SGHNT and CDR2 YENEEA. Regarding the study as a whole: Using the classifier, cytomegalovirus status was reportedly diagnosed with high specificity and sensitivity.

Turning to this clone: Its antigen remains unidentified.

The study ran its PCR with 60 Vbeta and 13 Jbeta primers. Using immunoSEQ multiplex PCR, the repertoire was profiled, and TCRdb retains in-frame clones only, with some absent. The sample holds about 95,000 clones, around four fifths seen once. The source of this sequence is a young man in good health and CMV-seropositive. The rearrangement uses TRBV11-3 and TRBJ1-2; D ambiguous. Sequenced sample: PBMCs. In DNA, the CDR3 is TGTGCCAGCAGCTTAGGTTACGGGAACTATGGCTACACCTTC. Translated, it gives CASSLGYGNYGYTF. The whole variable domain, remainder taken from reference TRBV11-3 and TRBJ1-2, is EAGVVQSPRYKIIEKKQPVAFWCNPISGHNTLYWYLQNLGQGPELLIRYENEEAVDDSQLPKDRFSAERLKGVDSTLKIQPAELGDSAVYLCASSLGYGNYGYTFGSGTRLTVV.